This passage covers 10 T cell receptor beta chains from one sample sequenced in a study of blood T cell repertoires in COVID-19. Some clones are missing from TCRdb's copy, which holds only in-frame ones; the method was immunoSEQ multiplex PCR. This table has approximately 150,000 clones, around 81% appearing once. Sequencing was performed on PBMCs or T cells enriched from blood (not recorded which). These receptors were taken from a woman in her 40s who had recovered from COVID-19.

This chain joins TRBV5-1 and TRBJ1-6; D may be TRBD1 (5 bases). V was clipped by 5 bases and J by 6 bases, with 15 bases between them. This CDR3 region has 15 residues. Germline lookup yields CDR1 SGHRS and CDR2 YFSETQ. CDR3 bases: TGCGCCAGCAGATCGGCCCAAGACAGTAATTCACCCCTCCACTTT. This gives the protein CASRSAQDSNSPLHF.

This clone appeared a few times. The V and J genes are TRBV10-1 and TRBJ2-3; the D is unclear. The CDR3 length is 13 residues. The germline V gene has CDR1 WNHNN and CDR2 SYGVQD (reference sequence). Deletions cut 3 bases from V and 2 bases from J, with 6 bases between. CDR3 in amino acids: CASSEALTDTQYF. Written as DNA, the CDR3 is TGCGCCAGCAGTGAAGCCCTCACAGATACGCAGTATTTT.

The chain is built from TRBV15 and TRBJ2-3; D gene unclear. The CDR3 has 16 residues. Per germline, CDR1 LNHNV and CDR2 YYDKDF (reference sequence). V gave up 1 base and J gave up 0 bases, with 11 bases separating them. The CDR3 coding sequence is TGTGCCACCAGCAGAGCAGGTACCTCTAGCACAGATACGCAGTATTTT. Protein sequence: CATSRAGTSSTDTQYF.

The rearrangement uses TRBV5-8 and TRBJ2-5; 7 positions match TRBD1. The V segment lost 0 bases and the J segment 5 bases; nucleotides outside the gene matches: 7. Germline CDR1 reads SGHTS; CDR2 reads YDEGEE. This CDR3 has 15 residues. The CDR3 DNA reads TGTGCCAGCAGCTTGGAGGGGGCGAGTTGGGAGACCCAGTACTTC. Translation: CASSLEGASWETQYF.

The chain joins TRBV5-1 to TRBJ2-2, with 11 bases that match TRBD2. Trimming cost V 0 bases and J 7 bases; bases outside gene matches: 2. The length of the CDR3 is 15 residues. Germline CDR1 SGHRS, CDR2 YFSETQ. In nucleotides, the CDR3 is TGCGCCAGCAGCTTGGAAGGACTAGCGGGCGGGGAGCTGTTTTTT. Its protein product is CASSLEGLAGGELFF.

This clone was detected many times. The chain recombines TRBV2 with TRBJ1-4; D call uncertain. V was clipped by 6 bases and J by 8 bases, with 16 bases between them. Germline V lookup: CDR1 SNHLY, CDR2 FYNNEI. This CDR3 is 14 amino acids long. CDR3 bases: TGTGCCAGCAGCAGGACGGGAAAGTTCGAAAAACTGTTTTTT. This translates into CASSRTGKFEKLFF. Drawing the rest from reference TRBV2 and TRBJ1-4, the complete variable domain is EPEVTQTPSHQVTQMGQEVILRCVPISNHLYFYWYRQILGQKVEFLVSFYNNEISEKSEIFDDQFSVERPDGSNFTLKIRSTKLEDSAMYFCASSRTGKFEKLFFGSGTQLSVL.

The chain links TRBV7-6 to TRBJ1-2, with 7 bases lining up with TRBD1. Per germline, CDR1 SGHVS and CDR2 FNYEAQ. V shed 6 bases and J 6 bases; nucleotides not matched to a gene: 7. This CDR3 spans 13 amino acids. The CDR3 is CASRSYRGNGYTF. The DNA of the CDR3 is TGTGCCAGCAGAAGCTACAGGGGTAATGGCTACACCTTC.

The J gene is TRBJ2-5, the V gene TRBV9; 10 positions agree with TRBD2. Germline V lookup: CDR1 SGDLS, CDR2 YYNGEE. V trimming: 2 bases; J trimming: 5 bases; junction bases outside the gene matches: 9. There are 16 residues in the CDR3. The CDR3 sequence: CASSVGAGGPGETQYF. CDR3 DNA: TGTGCCAGCAGCGTCGGAGCGGGGGGGCCCGGGGAGACCCAGTACTTC.

The chain is built from TRBV5-1 and TRBJ2-1; weak D call: TRBD2 (7 bases). Per germline, CDR1 SGHRS and CDR2 YFSETQ. The CDR3 consists of 16 residues. Trimming removed 3 bases at V and 3 bases at J, with 16 bases between. Written as DNA, the CDR3 is TGCGCCAGCAGCTCTGGAGGGGGGGCTGACTACAATGAGCAGTTCTTC. Amino acids: CASSSGGGADYNEQFF.

V is TRBV6-5 and J is TRBJ1-1; the match to TRBD1 covers 7 bases. Germline lookup yields CDR1 MNHEY and CDR2 SVGAGI. Trimming cost V 7 bases and J 4 bases; bases outside gene matches: 9. The CDR3 runs to 14 residues. The CDR3 DNA reads as TGTGCCAGCATTAGCGACAGGGCCAGCACTGAAGCTTTCTTT. Encoded protein: CASISDRASTEAFF.